Below are 25 T cell receptor beta chains sequenced from a single sample in a study of cytomegalovirus exposure and HLA in healthy donors. The PCR had 60 Vbeta and 13 Jbeta primers. Some clones are missing from TCRdb's copy, which holds only in-frame ones; the method was immunoSEQ multiplex PCR. Of approximately 140,000 clones listed, roughly 78% were seen once; the top ten hold approximately 2.3%. Sequenced input: PBMCs. The receptors stem from a man aged 30 to 39 in good health and CMV-seronegative.

This sequence joins TRBV19 and TRBJ2-7, with a possible D match to TRBD2 (6 bases). This CDR3 spans 12 amino acids. Germline-derived CDR1 and CDR2 are LNHDA and SQIVND (reference sequence). V was pared by 6 bases and J by 7 bases, with 13 bases between. The CDR3 coding sequence is TGTGCCAGTAGCCATGGGGACTGGGAGCAGTACTTC. Translating it yields CASSHGDWEQYF.

The V gene is TRBV4-1, the J gene TRBJ2-3; 15 bases are shared with TRBD2. V shed 3 bases and J 4 bases; nucleotides not matched to a gene: 5. CDR1 and CDR2 from the germline V gene are MGHRA and YSYEKL. The CDR3 extends over 17 amino acids. The CDR3: CASSQQWTSGRADTQYF. The CDR3 DNA follows: TGCGCCAGCAGCCAGCAATGGACTAGCGGGAGGGCAGATACGCAGTATTTT.

Points on this clone: One end of the junction is discordant with germline, which a read error may explain. V and J are TRBV7-9 and TRBJ2-7, with D tentatively TRBD2 (6 bases). Germline V CDR1 and CDR2: SEHNR, FQNEAQ (reference sequence). This CDR3 has 16 amino acids. CDR3 loop: CSSSPMGRGGFYEQYF. Written as DNA, the CDR3 is TGTTCCAGCAGCCCAATGGGGCGGGGAGGTTTCTACGAGCAGTACTTC.

This clone showed up just a few times. The rearrangement uses TRBV19 and TRBJ1-5; no reliable D call. Per the germline V gene, CDR1 is LNHDA and CDR2 is SQIVND (reference sequence). The V gene lost 3 bases and the J gene lost 0 bases, with 9 bases spanning the gap. The CDR3 is 15 amino acids. The CDR3 bases are TGTGCCAGTAGTATGGCCCCTTATAGCAATCAGCCCCAGCATTTT. This encodes CASSMAPYSNQPQHF.

This clone has only a few counts. The V call is TRBV4-1, the J call TRBJ2-7; D is unclear. From germline, CDR1 is MGHRA and CDR2 YSYEKL. This CDR3 is built from 17 residues. Trimming stripped 4 bases from V and 0 bases from J, with 19 bases between. The CDR3 nucleotides read TGCGCCAGCAGCCCACTAACCAGCCGAGGAAGCTCCTACGAGCAGTACTTC. This gives the protein CASSPLTSRGSSYEQYF.

V gene TRBV4-1 combines with J gene TRBJ2-1; 9 positions agree with TRBD1. V was pared by 2 bases and J by 8 bases, with 7 bases of the junction left unmatched. Germline V gene lookup returns CDR1 MGHRA and CDR2 YSYEKL. This CDR3 has 15 amino acids. The CDR3 nucleotides read TGCGCCAGCAGCCAACCGGGACAGGGTGGCGATGAGCAGTTCTTC. This encodes CASSQPGQGGDEQFF.

This chain connects TRBV28 to TRBJ2-5, with a tentative D call TRBD2 (6 bases). Germline V lookup: CDR1 MDHEN, CDR2 SYDVKM. This CDR3 comprises 13 residues. V lost 7 bases, J lost 3 bases, and 12 bases lay in between. Written as DNA, the CDR3 is TGTGCCAGCAACCTCGGCGGGAAAGAGACCCAGTACTTC. Its translation: CASNLGGKETQYF.

This clone was seen a handful of times. The V gene is TRBV28, the J gene TRBJ2-1; 10 bases align to TRBD1. Germline trimming cut 7 bases from V and 16 bases from J; bases unmatched to any gene: 13. Germline CDR1 MDHEN, CDR2 SYDVKM. The CDR3 has 13 residues. The CDR3 is CASNLAGDRGLFF. As DNA, the CDR3 is TGTGCCAGCAACCTGGCTGGGGACAGGGGTCTATTCTTC.

The rearrangement links TRBV10-3 to TRBJ2-1; tentatively, D is TRBD2 (7 bases). Trimming pared 3 bases from V and 5 bases from J, leaving 23 bases between. Per the germline V gene, CDR1 is ENHRY and CDR2 is SYGVKD. The CDR3 extends over 18 amino acids. In DNA, the CDR3 is TGTGCCATCAGTGACCCCGCGGGGGCGGGATCTCGGGACAATGAGCAGTTCTTC. Translation gives CAISDPAGAGSRDNEQFF.

CDR3 in DNA: TGTGCCAGCAGCGTCGACAGGGGGCCCCGTGAAGCTTTCTTT. Its translation is CASSVDRGPREAFF. V gene TRBV7-9 combines with J gene TRBJ1-1, with 10 bases that match TRBD1. Germline V gene sequence: CDR1 SEHNR, CDR2 FQNEAQ (reference sequence). Trimming took 5 bases from V and 7 from J; bases not matched to a gene: 7. The length of the CDR3 is 14 residues.

The V gene is TRBV5-1, the J gene TRBJ1-1; the match to TRBD1 covers 8 bases. From germline, CDR1 is SGHRS and CDR2 YFSETQ. V lost 4 bases to trimming and J lost 0 bases; unmatched junction nucleotides: 5. This CDR3 spans 15 amino acids. CDR3 sequence reads: CASSRTGSVNTEAFF. CDR3 coding DNA: TGCGCCAGCAGCCGGACAGGGTCGGTGAACACTGAAGCTTTCTTT. Together with reference TRBV5-1 and TRBJ1-1, the CDR3 gives the full variable domain: KAGVTQTPRYLIKTRGQQVTLSCSPISGHRSVSWYQQTPGQGLQFLFEYFSETQRNKGNFPGRFSGRQFSNSRSEMNVSTLELGDSALYLCASSRTGSVNTEAFFGQGTRLTVV.

This sequence joins TRBV2 and TRBJ2-7, with 8 positions matching TRBD2. V shed 6 bases, J shed 3 bases, and the junction held 19 bases outside the gene matches. The CDR3 extends over 18 amino acids. CDR1 SNHLY and CDR2 FYNNEI come from the germline V gene. This CDR3 reads CASRGLLVAGPASYEQYF. The CDR3 region has the DNA TGTGCCAGCAGGGGGTTGTTAGTAGCGGGACCGGCGAGCTACGAGCAGTACTTC.

The chain is built from TRBV2 and TRBJ1-2, with 9 bases lining up with TRBD1. CDR1 SNHLY and CDR2 FYNNEI come from the germline V gene. There are 13 residues in the CDR3. V shed 6 bases, J shed 3 bases, and the junction held 2 bases outside the gene matches. The CDR3 reads CASRRDRDYGYTF. The CDR3 DNA reads as TGTGCCAGCAGGCGGGACAGGGACTATGGCTACACCTTC.

This chain connects TRBV11-3 to TRBJ2-3, with unresolved D. The CDR3 length is 15 residues. V was pared by 5 bases and J by 2 bases, with 14 bases between. Germline CDR1 and CDR2: SGHNT and YENEEA. CDR3 in amino acids: CASSPRTAPTDTQYF. The CDR3 DNA is TGTGCCAGCAGCCCCCGTACTGCCCCCACAGATACGCAGTATTTT.

V usage is TRBV18 and J usage is TRBJ2-5; tentatively, D is TRBD2 (6 bases). The CDR3 totals 13 residues. Trimming removed 3 bases from V and 9 bases from J, with 14 bases in between. The germline CDR1 and CDR2 sequences are KGHSH and LQKENI. Here the CDR3 DNA reads TGTGCCAGCTCACCGGGGGGAAAGCTTGCCCAGTACTTC. This translates into CASSPGGKLAQYF. Drawing the rest from reference TRBV18 and TRBJ2-5, the complete variable domain is NAGVMQNPRHLVRRRGQEARLRCSPMKGHSHVYWYRQLPEEGLKFMVYLQKENIIDESGMPKERFSAEFPKEGPSILRIQQVVRGDSAAYFCASSPGGKLAQYFGPGTRLLVL.

J is TRBJ2-7 and V is TRBV11-2, with TRBD2 identical over 8 bases. This CDR3 has 16 amino acids. CDR1 is SGHAT, CDR2 FQNNGV, per germline. V gave up 1 base and J gave up 2 bases; unmatched junction bases: 7. As DNA, the CDR3 is TGTGCCAGCAGCTTAGTTACTAGCGGTGAGGCCTACGAGCAGTACTTC. Amino acid sequence: CASSLVTSGEAYEQYF.

This clone was recorded only once. The chain couples TRBV5-1 to TRBJ2-1; D call uncertain. The CDR3 is made up of 16 amino acids. The V end lost 4 bases, the J end lost 0 bases, and 14 bases lay between the germline ends. Germline V gives CDR1 SGHRS, CDR2 YFSETQ. CDR3: CASSPGMVDSYNEQFF. The CDR3, as DNA: TGCGCCAGCAGCCCCGGTATGGTAGACTCCTACAATGAGCAGTTCTTC.

With respect to this clone: Distinct nucleotide sequences in the sample also encode this CDR3. This chain joins TRBV5-1 and TRBJ2-7, with 9 bases aligning to TRBD1. CDR3 length: 16 residues. The germline gives CDR1 SGHRS, CDR2 YFSETQ. Germline trimming cut 0 bases from V and 2 bases from J; bases unmatched to any gene: 6. The CDR3 DNA sequence: TGCGCCAGCAGCTTGGCTTCCGGGACAGGGACCTACGAGCAGTACTTC. It is translated as CASSLASGTGTYEQYF.

In its sample, this clone was seen a few times. J is TRBJ1-1 and V is TRBV5-1; D ambiguous. The germline gives CDR1 SGHRS, CDR2 YFSETQ. Trimming stripped 0 bases from V and 1 base from J, with 10 bases between. The CDR3 is 15 amino acids. The DNA for the CDR3 is TGCGCCAGCAGCTTGGTAGAACGGGGGAACACTGAAGCTTTCTTT. It is translated as CASSLVERGNTEAFF. Complete variable domain (other parts from reference TRBV5-1 and TRBJ1-1): KAGVTQTPRYLIKTRGQQVTLSCSPISGHRSVSWYQQTPGQGLQFLFEYFSETQRNKGNFPGRFSGRQFSNSRSEMNVSTLELGDSALYLCASSLVERGNTEAFFGQGTRLTVV.

This clone was counted only a few times. This chain uses TRBV7-6 with TRBJ2-3, with 8 bases fitting TRBD2. V was pared by 5 bases and J by 1 base, with 2 bases of the junction left unmatched. The germline V gene encodes CDR1 SGHVS and CDR2 FNYEAQ. This CDR3 is built from 14 residues. The CDR3 DNA reads TGTGCCAGCAGCAGTAGCGGGGGCACAGATACGCAGTATTTT. Translating it yields CASSSSGGTDTQYF.

The chain couples TRBV19 to TRBJ1-2, with 7 bases aligning to TRBD1. In germline, CDR1 is LNHDA, CDR2 SQIVND (reference sequence). This CDR3 is built from 14 residues. V lost 3 bases and J lost 4; bases outside the gene matches: 5. The CDR3 region is CASSIGTDFYGYTF. Written as DNA, the CDR3 is TGTGCCAGTAGTATCGGGACAGACTTCTATGGCTACACCTTC. Together with reference TRBV19 and TRBJ1-2, the CDR3 gives the full variable domain: DGGITQSPKYLFRKEGQNVTLSCEQNLNHDAMYWYRQDPGQGLRLIYYSQIVNDFQKGDIAEGYSVSREKKESFPLTVTSAQKNPTAFYLCASSIGTDFYGYTFGSGTRLTVV.

This clone was seen only a few times. The rearrangement joins TRBV9 to TRBJ2-3; 10 bases fit TRBD1. V was clipped by 3 bases and J by 0 bases; unmatched bases: 10. The CDR3 is 18 amino acids. Germline lookup yields CDR1 SGDLS and CDR2 YYNGEE. CDR3 in DNA: TGTGCCAGCAGCGCCCCGGGACAGGGGTACATGAGCACAGATACGCAGTATTTT. This encodes CASSAPGQGYMSTDTQYF.

The rearrangement joins TRBV5-1 to TRBJ2-7; D is possibly TRBD1 (6 bases). The CDR3 contains 15 residues. V was pared by 5 bases and J by 6 bases, with 21 bases between. Germline values: CDR1 SGHRS, CDR2 YFSETQ. CDR3 amino acids: CASSRTEWGTGEQYF. DNA for the CDR3: TGCGCCAGCAGTCGGACAGAATGGGGCACGGGCGAGCAGTACTTC.

The chain joins TRBV10-2 to TRBJ2-3; possibly TRBD2 for D (7 bases). Germline CDR1 reads WSHSY; CDR2 reads SAAADI. The CDR3 runs 15 residues. Trimming shortened V by 8 bases and J by 0 bases, and 15 bases separated the two germline ends. CDR3 in amino acids: CASGWGGQSTDTQYF. CDR3 sequence (DNA): TGCGCCAGCGGCTGGGGGGGACAAAGCACAGATACGCAGTATTTT.

This clone was found once. The chain recombines TRBV28 with TRBJ1-1; D remains ambiguous. This CDR3 has 13 residues. Trimming removed 4 bases from V and 8 bases from J, with 14 bases in between. Per germline, CDR1 MDHEN and CDR2 SYDVKM. The CDR3 DNA reads TGTGCCAGCAGTTCTGGACTGCTCAGGGAAGCTTTCTTT. Residues: CASSSGLLREAFF.